This T cell receptor beta chain was recorded in a study of blood T cells in healthy people across ages. The germline V gene has CDR1 SGHNT and CDR2 YYREEE (reference sequence). The length of the CDR3 is 15 residues. V lost 7 bases and J lost 0, with 15 bases in between. Primers used in a second PCR of about 7 to 12 cycles were a sample-barcoded 5' primer and a J-beta primer mix. In TCRdb, the 5' RACE reads were re-called with MiXCR into one record per CDR3 protein. The repertoire includes around 1,700,000 distinct CDR3 sequences, roughly 28% of them detected once, and approximately 7.7% sits in the top ten.

The TCR sequence derives from a woman under 40 in good health. V and J are TRBV5-4 and TRBJ2-3, with TRBD2 as a possible D gene (7 bases). The sequencing sample was made of blood. The CDR3 reads CASARGGGSTDTQYF. The CDR3, as DNA: TGTGCCAGCGCCCGAGGGGGGGGAAGCACAGATACGCAGTATTTT.